Each of the 22 T cell receptor beta chains below was sequenced from the same sample in a study of human T cells and chemical hapten exposure. The time point: patch test 2, 6 weeks after DPC sensitization. Indicated treatment: therapeutic diphenylcyclopropenone sensitization with weekly scalp DPC. A single record per CDR3 protein comes from TCRdb applying MiXCR to the RACE reads. The profile shows approximately 80,000 distinct CDR3 sequences, about 10% of them singletons. The sequencing here drew on whole blood, taken in connection with sensitization to the hapten diphenylcyclopropenone (DPC). The receptors originated from a woman aged 25-40 years with alopecia areata. Some clones in this sample may be carry-over from other donors' samples.

This clonotype was picked up a small number of times. This chain joins TRBV6-5 and TRBJ1-2; D is undetermined. Germline V lookup: CDR1 MNHEY, CDR2 SVGAGI. This CDR3 region has 15 residues. Trimming took off 1 base at V and 2 bases at J, with 11 bases between the two ends. CDR3 coding DNA: TGTGCCAGCAGTTACTATGTGACGGTGAACTATGGCTACACCTTC. This codes for CASSYYVTVNYGYTF.

This clonotype occurred a few times. The V gene is TRBV7-9, the J gene TRBJ2-5; TRBD2 might be the D (5 bases). Trimming cost V 5 bases and J 2 bases, with 12 bases left between them. This CDR3 contains 14 residues. The germline CDR1 and CDR2 sequences are SEHNR and FQNEAQ (reference sequence). The CDR3 loop reads CASSLNEGQETQYF. The CDR3 coding sequence is TGTGCCAGCAGCCTCAACGAGGGACAAGAGACCCAGTACTTC.

This clonotype was observed a few times. The chain combines TRBV28 with TRBJ1-1; no definite D call. The germline gives CDR1 MDHEN, CDR2 SYDVKM. V was cut by 2 bases and J by 8 bases, with 6 bases left in between. The CDR3 runs 11 residues. CDR3 region: CASSLPSEAFF. The DNA of the CDR3 is TGTGCCAGCAGTTTACCCTCCGAAGCTTTCTTT. The full variable domain, rest sourced from reference TRBV28 and TRBJ1-1, is DVKVTQSSRYLVKRTGEKVFLECVQDMDHENMFWYRQDPGLGLRLIYFSYDVKMKEKGDIPEGYSVSREKKERFSLILESASTNQTSMYLCASSLPSEAFFGQGTRLTVV.

V is TRBV7-9 and J is TRBJ2-3; TRBD2 matches 10 bases. The junction had 0 bases not matched to a gene; V was cut back by 2 bases and J by 1 base. Looked up from germline, CDR1 is SEHNR and CDR2 is FQNEAQ (reference sequence). This CDR3 is 15 amino acids long. CDR3 in DNA: TGTGCCAGCAGCTTAACTAGCGGGGGCACAGATACGCAGTATTTT. Its translation: CASSLTSGGTDTQYF.

This clonotype showed up just a few times. V gene TRBV20-1 combines with J gene TRBJ2-2; D call uncertain. The CDR3 has 15 amino acids. Trimming pared 0 bases from V and 4 bases from J, leaving 12 bases between. Germline V gene lookup returns CDR1 DFQATT and CDR2 SNEGSKA (reference sequence). The CDR3 DNA reads as TGCAGTGCTAGAGAATCTTTTTCCGGCACCGGGGAGCTGTTTTTT. Its protein product is CSARESFSGTGELFF.

This clonotype has only one observation. The V call is TRBV28, the J call TRBJ2-7; a weak D match, TRBD1 (5 bases). This CDR3 region has 14 residues. Germline-derived CDR1 and CDR2 are MDHEN and SYDVKM. Trimming pared 11 bases from V and 4 bases from J, leaving 21 bases between. Here the CDR3 reads CASRSSAQGYEQYF. The CDR3 DNA is TGTGCCTCCAGGTCATCGGCGCAGGGTTACGAGCAGTACTTC.

This clonotype has a handful of counts. The chain joins TRBV13 to TRBJ2-5; D might be TRBD2 (5 bases). V was cut by 5 bases and J by 6 bases, with 16 bases left in between. CDR3 length equals 14 residues. Germline V gene sequence: CDR1 PRHDT, CDR2 FYEKMQ (reference sequence). CDR3 sequence reads: CASSPGRGRKTQYF. For the CDR3, the DNA is TGTGCCAGCAGCCCCGGACGGGGTAGAAAGACCCAGTACTTC.

This sequence joins TRBV6-6 and TRBJ2-1, with TRBD2 matching over 8 bases. V was clipped by 8 bases and J by 4 bases; unmatched bases: 10. Germline CDR1 MNHNY, CDR2 SVGAGI (reference sequence). The CDR3 spans 15 residues. The CDR3 DNA reads as TGTGCCAGCCAGATGGGAGCGGGAGCTTACAATGAGCAGTTCTTC. Translated, it gives CASQMGAGAYNEQFF.

This clonotype was picked up many times. The chain is built from TRBV18 and TRBJ2-7; 12 bases match TRBD2. The CDR3 has 13 amino acids. Germline V gene data show CDR1 as KGHSH and CDR2 as LQKENI. The trim removed 6 bases at V and 4 bases at J, leaving 1 base unmatched. CDR3 sequence reads: CASSTSGGYEQYF. In DNA form, the CDR3 reads TGTGCCAGCTCGACTAGCGGGGGTTACGAGCAGTACTTC.

V and J are TRBV7-2 and TRBJ2-3, with 7 bases aligning to TRBD2. V trimming: 5 bases; J trimming: 0 bases; junction bases outside the gene matches: 8. This CDR3 has 16 residues. CDR1 and CDR2 (germline): SGHTA, FQGNSA. The CDR3 nucleotides read TGTGCCAGCAGCCGACAGATTAGCGGGAGCACAGATACGCAGTATTTT. Its translation is CASSRQISGSTDTQYF.

This clonotype showed up many times. V gene TRBV20-1 combines with J gene TRBJ1-3; D unclear. Trimming shortened V by 3 bases and J by 6 bases, and 15 bases separated the two germline ends. CDR1 is DFQATT, CDR2 SNEGSKA, per germline (reference sequence). The CDR3 extends over 14 amino acids. This CDR3 reads CSARTDPRENTIYF. Written as DNA, the CDR3 is TGCAGTGCTAGGACGGACCCTAGGGAAAACACCATATATTTT.

This clonotype came up a few times. The chain recombines TRBV30 with TRBJ1-2; 10 positions match TRBD1. Germline lookup yields CDR1 GTSNPN and CDR2 SVGIG (reference sequence). Germline trimming cut 5 bases from V and 3 bases from J; bases unmatched to any gene: 3. The CDR3 contains 13 residues. This chain's CDR3 is CAWGDRGDYGYTF. CDR3 nucleotide sequence: TGTGCCTGGGGGGACAGGGGTGACTATGGCTACACCTTC.

About this clonotype: A clone one base away is much larger, so this may be a read error. The rearrangement joins TRBV18 to TRBJ1-5, with D uncertain. The germline gives CDR1 KGHSH, CDR2 LQKENI. The CDR3 has 13 residues. Trimming removed 6 bases from V and 0 bases from J, with 6 bases in between. The CDR3 nucleotides are TGTGCCAGCTCCCAAAATAGCAATCAGCCCCAGCATTTT. Its protein product is CASSQNSNQPQHF.

The V call is TRBV12-3 or TRBV12-4, the J call TRBJ1-5; no definite D call. V was clipped by 6 bases and J by 0 bases, with 9 bases between them. The CDR3 has 14 amino acids. The CDR3 DNA follows: TGTGCCAGCAGGGCTGATTATAGCAATCAGCCCCAGCATTTT. This encodes CASRADYSNQPQHF.

This clonotype showed up many times. The rearrangement joins TRBV20-1 to TRBJ2-7, with a weak D call TRBD1 (5 bases). Per the germline V gene, CDR1 is DFQATT and CDR2 is SNEGSKA (reference sequence). This CDR3 spans 16 amino acids. Trimming removed 0 bases from V and 5 bases from J, with 20 bases in between. CDR3 protein: CSARDDGAGTFHEQYF. The CDR3 DNA is TGCAGTGCTAGAGATGATGGGGCAGGTACCTTCCACGAGCAGTACTTC.

This clonotype was observed a handful of times. V usage is TRBV4-3 and J usage is TRBJ1-3, with D unresolved. CDR3 size: 13 residues. The V end lost 1 base, the J end lost 11 bases, and 12 bases lay between the germline ends. In germline, CDR1 is LGHNA, CDR2 YSLEER. The CDR3 nucleotides read TGCGCCAGCAGCCAAGTTGTCCTCCAGCCCATATATTTT. It is translated as CASSQVVLQPIYF.

This clonotype was detected ten times or more. The CDR3 region has the DNA TGTGCCAGCAGCTTTGGTTCGGCAGGGGGAGTCACTGAAGCTTTCTTT. As protein: CASSFGSAGGVTEAFF. J is TRBJ1-1 and V is TRBV7-2; the match to TRBD1 covers 7 bases. Germline V gives CDR1 SGHTA, CDR2 FQGNSA. Trimming took 3 bases from V and 4 from J; bases not matched to a gene: 11. CDR3 size: 16 residues.

The sample holds a few counts of this clonotype. The chain is built from TRBV15 and TRBJ1-6, with D unresolved. Between the trimmed V and J ends, which lost 0 bases and 7 bases, there was a span of 7 bases. From germline, CDR1 is LNHNV and CDR2 YYDKDF (reference sequence). The CDR3 consists of 14 residues. The CDR3 DNA sequence: TGTGCCACCAGCAGAGATACTATGAATTCACCCCTCCACTTT. Protein product: CATSRDTMNSPLHF.

This clonotype has at least ten counts. V usage is TRBV29-1 and J usage is TRBJ2-1; D is unresolved. Trimming pared 4 bases from V and 5 bases from J, leaving 12 bases between. Germline CDR1 reads SQVTM; CDR2 reads ANQGSEA. There are 13 residues in the CDR3. In nucleotides, the CDR3 is TGCAGCGTTGTAGGGTCCTTCCACAATGAGCAGTTCTTC. It encodes CSVVGSFHNEQFF.

This chain connects TRBV6-5 to TRBJ1-3, with D unclear. Trimming cost V 7 bases and J 2 bases, with 15 bases left between them. CDR1 and CDR2 from the germline V gene are MNHEY and SVGAGI. The CDR3 is 15 amino acids. CDR3 loop: CASTRSATTGNTIYF. For the CDR3, the DNA is TGTGCCAGCACTCGGTCAGCCACCACTGGAAACACCATATATTTT.

The CDR3 protein is CASSLHMNTEAFF. The CDR3 DNA follows: TGTGCCAGCAGCTTGCACATGAACACTGAAGCTTTCTTT. The gene calls are TRBV7-2 and TRBJ1-1; D call uncertain. V was cut by 3 bases and J by 0 bases, with 5 bases left in between. This CDR3 is 13 amino acids long. The germline CDR1 and CDR2 sequences are SGHTA and FQGNSA.

This clonotype was observed a handful of times. The V gene is TRBV7-9, the J gene TRBJ1-4; D uncertain. Trimming stripped 2 bases from V and 4 bases from J, with 2 bases between. The CDR3 contains 12 residues. Germline V gene sequence: CDR1 SEHNR, CDR2 FQNEAQ (reference sequence). The CDR3 spells CASSLLNEKLFF. CDR3 sequence (DNA): TGTGCCAGCAGCTTACTTAATGAAAAACTGTTTTTT.